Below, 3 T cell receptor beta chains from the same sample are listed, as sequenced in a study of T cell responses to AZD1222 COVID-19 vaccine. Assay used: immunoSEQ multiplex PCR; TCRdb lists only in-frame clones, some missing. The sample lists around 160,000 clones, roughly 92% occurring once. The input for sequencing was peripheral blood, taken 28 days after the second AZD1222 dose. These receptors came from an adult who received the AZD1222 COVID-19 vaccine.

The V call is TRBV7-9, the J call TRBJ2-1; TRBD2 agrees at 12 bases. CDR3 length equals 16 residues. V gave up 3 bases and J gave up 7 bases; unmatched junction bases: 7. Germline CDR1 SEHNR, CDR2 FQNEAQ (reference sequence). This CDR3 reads CASSLTSGSPGNEQFF. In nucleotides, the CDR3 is TGTGCCAGCAGCTTGACTAGCGGGAGTCCGGGGAATGAGCAGTTCTTC. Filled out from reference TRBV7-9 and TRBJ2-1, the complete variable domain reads DTGVSQNPRHKITKRGQNVTFRCDPISEHNRLYWYRQTLGQGPEFLTYFQNEAQLEKSRLLSDRFSAERPKGSFSTLEIQRTEQGDSAMYLCASSLTSGSPGNEQFFGPGTRLTVL.

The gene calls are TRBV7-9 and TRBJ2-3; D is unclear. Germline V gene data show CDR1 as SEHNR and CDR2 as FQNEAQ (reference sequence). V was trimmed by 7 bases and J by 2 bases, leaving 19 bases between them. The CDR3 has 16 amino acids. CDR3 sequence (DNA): TGTGCCAGCACCCTAGGCCCGAGCACTCCCACAGATACGCAGTATTTT. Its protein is CASTLGPSTPTDTQYF.

The CDR3 sequence is CASSLDNYGYTF. The CDR3 region has the DNA TGTGCCAGCAGCTTGGATAACTATGGCTACACCTTC. The V gene is TRBV7-9, the J gene TRBJ1-2; D is ambiguous. Trimming took 3 bases from V and 1 from J, leaving 3 bases between them. Germline lookup yields CDR1 SEHNR and CDR2 FQNEAQ (reference sequence). This CDR3 has 12 residues. Full variable domain (missing parts from reference TRBV7-9 and TRBJ1-2): DTGVSQNPRHKITKRGQNVTFRCDPISEHNRLYWYRQTLGQGPEFLTYFQNEAQLEKSRLLSDRFSAERPKGSFSTLEIQRTEQGDSAMYLCASSLDNYGYTFGSGTRLTVV.